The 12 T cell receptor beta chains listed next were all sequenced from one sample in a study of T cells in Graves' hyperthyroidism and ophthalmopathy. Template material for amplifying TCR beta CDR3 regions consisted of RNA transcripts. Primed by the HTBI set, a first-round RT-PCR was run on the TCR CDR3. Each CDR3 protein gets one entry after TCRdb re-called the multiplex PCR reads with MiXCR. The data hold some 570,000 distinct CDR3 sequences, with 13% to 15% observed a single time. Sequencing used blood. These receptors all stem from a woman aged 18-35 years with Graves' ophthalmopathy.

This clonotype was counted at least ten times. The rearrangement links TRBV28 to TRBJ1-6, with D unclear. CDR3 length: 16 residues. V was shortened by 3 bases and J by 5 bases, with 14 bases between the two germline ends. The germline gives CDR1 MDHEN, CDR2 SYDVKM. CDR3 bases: TGTGCCAGCAGTTTGAGGAAGGGTAGAGATAATTCACCCCTCCACTTT. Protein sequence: CASSLRKGRDNSPLHF.

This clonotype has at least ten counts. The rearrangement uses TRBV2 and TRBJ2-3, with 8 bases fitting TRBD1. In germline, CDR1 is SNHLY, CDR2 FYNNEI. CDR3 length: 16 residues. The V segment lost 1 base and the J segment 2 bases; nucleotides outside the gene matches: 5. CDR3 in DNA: TGTGCCAGCAGTGAAGACGGGACAGGCCTCACAGATACGCAGTATTTT. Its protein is CASSEDGTGLTDTQYF. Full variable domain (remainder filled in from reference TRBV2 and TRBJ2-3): EPEVTQTPSHQVTQMGQEVILRCVPISNHLYFYWYRQILGQKVEFLVSFYNNEISEKSEIFDDQFSVERPDGSNFTLKIRSTKLEDSAMYFCASSEDGTGLTDTQYFGPGTRLTVL.

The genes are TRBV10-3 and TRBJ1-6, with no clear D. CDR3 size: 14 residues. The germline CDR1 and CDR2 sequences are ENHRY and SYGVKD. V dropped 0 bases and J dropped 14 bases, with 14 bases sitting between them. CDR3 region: CAISESGGHGTLHF. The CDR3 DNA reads TGTGCCATCAGTGAGTCGGGAGGTCATGGAACCCTCCACTTT.

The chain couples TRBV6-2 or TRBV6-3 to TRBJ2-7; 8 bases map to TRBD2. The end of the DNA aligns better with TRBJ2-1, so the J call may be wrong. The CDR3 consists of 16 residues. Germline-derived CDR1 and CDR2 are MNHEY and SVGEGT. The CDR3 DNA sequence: TGTGCCAGCAGTTACTCACCCCTAGCGGGCTCCTACGAGCAGTTCTTC. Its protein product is CASSYSPLAGSYEQFF.

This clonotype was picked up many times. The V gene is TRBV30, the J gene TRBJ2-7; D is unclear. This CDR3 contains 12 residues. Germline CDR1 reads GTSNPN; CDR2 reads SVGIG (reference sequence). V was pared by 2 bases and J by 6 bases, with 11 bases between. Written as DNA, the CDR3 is TGTGCCTGGAGTAGCTATAAGGCCGAGCAGTACTTC. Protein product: CAWSSYKAEQYF.

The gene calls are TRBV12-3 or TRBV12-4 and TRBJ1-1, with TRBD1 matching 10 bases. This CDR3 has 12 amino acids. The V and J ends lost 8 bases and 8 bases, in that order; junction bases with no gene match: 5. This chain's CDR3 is CASRGGQGEAFF. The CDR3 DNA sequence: TGTGCCAGCCGGGGGGGACAGGGGGAAGCTTTCTTT.

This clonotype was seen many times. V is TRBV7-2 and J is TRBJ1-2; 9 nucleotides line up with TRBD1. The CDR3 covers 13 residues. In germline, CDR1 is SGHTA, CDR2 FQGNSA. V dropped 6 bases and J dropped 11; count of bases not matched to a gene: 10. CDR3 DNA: TGTGCCAGCAGGTTTACAGGGGGCGTGAGGTACACCTTC. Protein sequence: CASRFTGGVRYTF.

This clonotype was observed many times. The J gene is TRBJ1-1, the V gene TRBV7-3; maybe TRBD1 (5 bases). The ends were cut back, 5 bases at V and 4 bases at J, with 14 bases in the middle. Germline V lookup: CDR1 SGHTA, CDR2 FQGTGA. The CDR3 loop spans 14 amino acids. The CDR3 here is CASSLQAWGTEAFF. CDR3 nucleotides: TGTGCCAGCAGCCTACAGGCTTGGGGCACTGAAGCTTTCTTT.

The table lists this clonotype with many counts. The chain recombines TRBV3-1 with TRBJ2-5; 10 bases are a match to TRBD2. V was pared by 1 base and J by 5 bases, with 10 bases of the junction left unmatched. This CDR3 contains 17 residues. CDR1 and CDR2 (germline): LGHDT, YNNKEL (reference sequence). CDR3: CASSQGAGLAAYETQYF. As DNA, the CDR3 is TGTGCCAGCAGCCAAGGCGCTGGACTAGCGGCTTACGAGACCCAGTACTTC.

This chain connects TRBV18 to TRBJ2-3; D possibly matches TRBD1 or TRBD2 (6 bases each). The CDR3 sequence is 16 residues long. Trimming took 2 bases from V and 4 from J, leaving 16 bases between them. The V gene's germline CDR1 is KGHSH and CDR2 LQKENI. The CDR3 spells CASSPKGGGGSDTQYF. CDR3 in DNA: TGTGCCAGCTCACCAAAAGGCGGAGGGGGGTCAGATACGCAGTATTTT.

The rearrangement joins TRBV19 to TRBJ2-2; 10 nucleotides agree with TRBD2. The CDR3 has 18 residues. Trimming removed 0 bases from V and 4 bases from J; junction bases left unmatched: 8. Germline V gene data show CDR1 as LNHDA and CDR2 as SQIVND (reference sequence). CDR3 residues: CASSIDGSSGRPTGELFF. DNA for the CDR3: TGTGCCAGTAGTATAGATGGGTCTAGCGGGAGACCCACCGGGGAGCTGTTTTTT.

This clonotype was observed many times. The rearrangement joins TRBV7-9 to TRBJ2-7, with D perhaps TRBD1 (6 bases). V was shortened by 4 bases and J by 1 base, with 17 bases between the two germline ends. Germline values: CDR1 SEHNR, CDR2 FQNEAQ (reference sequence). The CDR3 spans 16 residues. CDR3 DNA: TGTGCCAGCAGCTCCACCACACAACAGGGATCCTACGAGCAGTACTTC. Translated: CASSSTTQQGSYEQYF.